The clone carrying this TCR beta chain was counted ten times or more. As yet, its antigen is unknown. TCRbeta library construction was performed incorporating unique molecular identifiers. One entry per CDR3 protein results from TCRdb running MiXCR on the PCR reads. This sample has around 120,000 distinct CDR3 sequences, with around 23% found just once. This entry belongs to a study of T-cell reconstitution after alpha-beta-depleted transplantation in children. General study points: Newly made T cells mostly supplied T-cell counts and diversity one year after transplant. Reportedly, roughly two months post-transplant, alpha-beta T cells arose from several hundred expanded graft clones.

Trimming cost V 3 bases and J 10 bases, with 12 bases left between them. Germline V CDR1 and CDR2: SGHTA, FQGNSA. The CDR3 runs 12 residues. The chain is built from TRBV7-2 and TRBJ1-1, with a weak D call TRBD1 (6 bases). The specimen was PBMCs, mostly from graft donor cells, collected 180 days after TCRalphabeta/CD19-depleted stem cell transplant. The TCR sequence derives from a male patient aged 2 to 9 who had a stem cell transplant for chronic granulomatous disease, so the T cells may come from the graft donor. The CDR3 DNA sequence: TGTGCCAGCAGCTTCTTTGGAGGGGGAGCTTTCTTT. It translates to CASSFFGGGAFF.